The 25 T cell receptor beta chains below come from one sample, sequenced in a study of blood T cells in healthy people across ages. Together with a sample-barcoded 5' primer, a J-beta primer mix was included in a second PCR lasting about 7 to 12 cycles. TCRdb fed the 5' RACE reads into MiXCR, producing one record per CDR3 protein. The sample carries under 800,000 distinct CDR3 sequences, approximately 21% recorded once. The sample consisted of blood. These TCRs come from a man between 65 and 85 years old in good health.

This chain joins TRBV4-3 and TRBJ1-4; TRBD1 might be the D (6 bases). Trimming removed 1 base from V and 8 bases from J, with 14 bases in between. This CDR3 comprises 15 residues. CDR1 is LGHNA, CDR2 YSLEER, per germline. The CDR3 DNA sequence: TGCGCCAGCAGCCAAGGGCCAGGGGATGGAGAAAAACTGTTTTTT. It specifies CASSQGPGDGEKLFF.

The CDR3 nucleotides read TGCAGTGCTTTGGGAGAGGCCAAAAACATTCAGTACTTC. Residues: CSALGEAKNIQYF. This rearrangement joins TRBV20-1 to TRBJ2-4, with a possible D match to TRBD2 (5 bases). The germline gives CDR1 DFQATT, CDR2 SNEGSKA (reference sequence). Trimming stripped 5 bases from V and 1 base from J, with 9 bases between. The CDR3 is made up of 13 amino acids.

This clonotype was seen many times. V usage is TRBV28 and J usage is TRBJ2-1; 9 nucleotides match TRBD2. The trim removed 6 bases at V and 2 bases at J, leaving 2 bases unmatched. Germline lookup yields CDR1 MDHEN and CDR2 SYDVKM. There are 14 residues in the CDR3. CDR3 nucleotides: TGTGCCAGCAGAGCGGGGGGACCCTACAATGAGCAGTTCTTC. Translating it yields CASRAGGPYNEQFF.

The V call is TRBV6-6, the J call TRBJ1-5; unclear D gene. The CDR3 covers 14 residues. V lost 6 bases and J lost 2, with 11 bases in between. The V gene's germline CDR1 is MNHNY and CDR2 SVGAGI (reference sequence). The CDR3 region has the DNA TGTGCCAGCAGCTCAGAGGGAGGCAATCAGCCCCAGCATTTT. As protein: CASSSEGGNQPQHF.

The genes are TRBV18 and TRBJ2-7; possibly TRBD2 for D (5 bases). Germline V gene data show CDR1 as KGHSH and CDR2 as LQKENI. The CDR3 has 14 amino acids. Trimming cost V 6 bases and J 3 bases, with 15 bases left between them. The CDR3 loop reads CASSPGELGYEQYF. The CDR3 coding sequence is TGTGCCAGCTCCCCCGGGGAACTGGGCTACGAGCAGTACTTC. Drawing the rest from reference TRBV18 and TRBJ2-7, the complete variable domain is NAGVMQNPRHLVRRRGQEARLRCSPMKGHSHVYWYRQLPEEGLKFMVYLQKENIIDESGMPKERFSAEFPKEGPSILRIQQVVRGDSAAYFCASSPGELGYEQYFGPGTRLTVT.

The chain carries TRBV5-6 and TRBJ1-4; D remains ambiguous. Per germline, CDR1 SGHDT and CDR2 YYEEEE. Trimming removed 0 bases at V and 4 bases at J, with 7 bases between. There are 14 residues in the CDR3. CDR3 sequence: CASSLGRFNEKLFF. The CDR3 coding sequence is TGTGCCAGCAGCTTGGGGCGGTTTAATGAAAAACTGTTTTTT. The variable domain in full, with the rest retrieved from reference TRBV5-6 and TRBJ1-4, is DAGVTQSPTHLIKTRGQQVTLRCSPKSGHDTVSWYQQALGQGPQFIFQYYEEEERQRGNFPDRFSGHQFPNYSSELNVNALLLGDSALYLCASSLGRFNEKLFFGSGTQLSVL.

The CDR3 DNA reads as TGTGCCAGCAGCTTTCGGACTAATGAAAAACTGTTTTTT. Protein: CASSFRTNEKLFF. The chain combines TRBV13 with TRBJ1-4; no definite D call. V was shortened by 3 bases and J by 2 bases, with 4 bases between the two germline ends. The CDR3 has 13 amino acids. Looked up from germline, CDR1 is PRHDT and CDR2 is FYEKMQ (reference sequence).

J is TRBJ2-3 and V is TRBV14, with D perhaps TRBD2 (6 bases). V was shortened by 4 bases and J by 6 bases, with 14 bases between the two germline ends. CDR1 SGHDN and CDR2 FVKESK come from the germline V gene. The CDR3 totals 14 residues. This CDR3 is CASSRGTVWDTQYF. In nucleotides, the CDR3 is TGTGCCAGCAGCCGCGGGACCGTCTGGGATACGCAGTATTTT.

This clonotype occurred a few times. DNA of the CDR3: TGCGCCAGCAGTCCCCCAGCGGGAGGGCTTGAGCAGTTCTTC. Protein: CASSPPAGGLEQFF. This rearrangement joins TRBV5-1 to TRBJ2-5; 10 nucleotides align to TRBD2. The J call is in doubt because the DNA end fits TRBJ2-1 better. This CDR3 spans 14 amino acids. Germline V gives CDR1 SGHRS, CDR2 YFSETQ.

This clonotype occurred a few times. The J gene is TRBJ2-1, the V gene TRBV20-1; 8 nucleotides align to TRBD1. Germline values: CDR1 DFQATT, CDR2 SNEGSKA (reference sequence). V trimming: 6 bases; J trimming: 3 bases; junction bases outside the gene matches: 7. The CDR3 sequence is 14 residues long. CDR3 sequence reads: CSASEGTGYNEQFF. Here the CDR3 DNA reads TGCAGTGCATCTGAGGGGACAGGCTACAATGAGCAGTTCTTC.

This chain joins TRBV6-2 or TRBV6-3 and TRBJ1-6, with D maybe TRBD1 (6 bases). V gave up 3 bases and J gave up 8 bases, with 11 bases separating them. CDR1 and CDR2 from the germline V gene are MNHEY and SVGEGT. This CDR3 is 14 amino acids long. CDR3 nucleotides: TGTGCCAGCAGTTATGGGGGCAGGCATTCACCCCTCCACTTT. It translates to CASSYGGRHSPLHF.

This clonotype has a count of ten or more. Sequence at one end of the junction differs from germline and may be a read error. CDR3: CASSSPGQTYEQYF. CDR3 nucleotides: TGCGCCAGCAGCTCGCCGGGACAGACCTACGAGCAGTACTTC. The chain recombines TRBV7-9 with TRBJ2-7; TRBD1 aligns across 7 bases. Germline V gene lookup returns CDR1 SEHNR and CDR2 FQNEAQ (reference sequence). This CDR3 has 14 residues.

V is TRBV24-1 and J is TRBJ2-3; 12 bases match TRBD1. V gave up 4 bases and J gave up 4 bases; unmatched junction bases: 5. Germline CDR1 KGHDR, CDR2 SFDVKD. There are 16 residues in the CDR3. The CDR3 DNA follows: TGTGCCACCAGTGACCCCGGGACAGGGGGCGCAGATACGCAGTATTTT. Its translation: CATSDPGTGGADTQYF.

The rearrangement uses TRBV5-6 and TRBJ2-3; 7 bases line up with TRBD1. Trimming took 1 base from V and 2 from J; bases not matched to a gene: 1. In germline, CDR1 is SGHDT, CDR2 YYEEEE. This CDR3 comprises 14 residues. CDR3 in amino acids: CASSLKGATDTQYF. CDR3 bases: TGTGCCAGCAGCTTGAAGGGGGCCACAGATACGCAGTATTTT.

V and J are TRBV20-1 and TRBJ2-7; tentatively, D is TRBD1 (8 bases). This CDR3 is built from 17 residues. Germline assignment: CDR1 DFQATT and CDR2 SNEGSKA (reference sequence). Trimming took 6 bases from V and 0 from J, leaving 24 bases between them. The CDR3 sequence is CSAERDRKSGISYEQYF. Written as DNA, the CDR3 is TGCAGTGCCGAGAGGGACAGGAAGAGCGGGATCTCCTACGAGCAGTACTTC.

In its sample, this clonotype was seen many times. The V call is TRBV20-1, the J call TRBJ1-5; D is perhaps TRBD1 (6 bases). V was cut by 3 bases and J by 1 base, with 16 bases left in between. The CDR3 consists of 16 residues. The germline CDR1 and CDR2 sequences are DFQATT and SNEGSKA (reference sequence). The CDR3 sequence is CSAREGGTGSNQPQHF. The CDR3 nucleotides read TGCAGTGCTAGGGAGGGCGGTACAGGGAGCAATCAGCCCCAGCATTTT.

CDR3 DNA: TGTGCCAGCAGCCATCCGGGACAGGGGACCTCTAATGAAAAACTGTTTTTT. Amino acids: CASSHPGQGTSNEKLFF. The chain combines TRBV5-4 with TRBJ1-4; TRBD1 matches at 10 bases. Per germline, CDR1 SGHNT and CDR2 YYREEE (reference sequence). The junction had 9 bases not matched to a gene; V was cut back by 4 bases and J by 3 bases. This CDR3 is built from 17 residues.

This chain uses TRBV3-1 with TRBJ1-4; 11 bases align to TRBD1. The J segment lost 7 bases and the V segment lost 3 bases, leaving 7 bases of the junction unmatched. In germline, CDR1 is LGHDT, CDR2 YNNKEL (reference sequence). CDR3 length equals 16 residues. The CDR3 loop is CASSQPSGTGGEKLFF. The CDR3 nucleotides are TGTGCCAGCAGCCAGCCTTCCGGGACAGGGGGTGAAAAACTGTTTTTT.

This clonotype was counted ten times or more. The rearrangement links TRBV5-1 to TRBJ1-3, with 7 bases fitting TRBD1. Germline V gene sequence: CDR1 SGHRS, CDR2 YFSETQ. V was clipped by 4 bases and J by 3 bases; unmatched bases: 4. This CDR3 has 14 residues. CDR3 loop: CASSHGTVGNTIYF. In DNA form, the CDR3 reads TGCGCCAGCAGCCATGGGACAGTTGGAAACACCATATATTTT. The variable domain in full, with the rest retrieved from reference TRBV5-1 and TRBJ1-3, is KAGVTQTPRYLIKTRGQQVTLSCSPISGHRSVSWYQQTPGQGLQFLFEYFSETQRNKGNFPGRFSGRQFSNSRSEMNVSTLELGDSALYLCASSHGTVGNTIYFGEGSWLTVV.

This clonotype was seen only a few times. This rearrangement joins TRBV5-1 to TRBJ2-5, with a possible D match to TRBD2 (5 bases). The end of the DNA fits TRBJ2-7 better, so the J call may be wrong. The CDR3 is 14 amino acids. Germline values: CDR1 SGHRS, CDR2 YFSETQ. In nucleotides, the CDR3 is TGCGCCAGCAGCTTTGAGGGTACGGGCTACGAGCAGTACTTC. Its translation: CASSFEGTGYEQYF.

This clonotype has ten or more counts. The rearrangement joins TRBV7-2 to TRBJ2-6; D not certain. The germline V gene encodes CDR1 SGHTA and CDR2 FQGNSA. The V gene lost 1 base and the J gene lost 1 base, with 5 bases spanning the gap. CDR3 size: 15 residues. The chain's CDR3 is CASSLVRSGANVLTF. In DNA form, the CDR3 reads TGTGCCAGCAGCTTAGTACGGTCTGGGGCCAACGTCCTGACTTTC.

As to this clonotype: This clone may be a read error of a much larger clone one base away. The missing conserved phenylalanine or tryptophan at the end of this CDR3 makes a read error likely. This chain uses TRBV5-4 with TRBJ2-3, with 7 positions matching TRBD2. The CDR3 runs to 15 residues. Germline V gives CDR1 SGHNT, CDR2 YYREEE (reference sequence). Losses at the gene ends were 6 bases for V and 1 base for J; bases not matched to a gene: 8. The CDR3 DNA reads TGTGCCAGCAAATTACCTGGGGGGGGCACAGATACGCAGTATATT. Translation: CASKLPGGGTDTQYI.

This rearrangement joins TRBV28 to TRBJ1-4; D not resolved. The germline V gene has CDR1 MDHEN and CDR2 SYDVKM. V was pared by 2 bases and J by 7 bases, with 5 bases between. This CDR3 has 12 residues. The CDR3 sequence is CASSLSSEKLFF. The CDR3 nucleotides are TGTGCCAGCAGTTTAAGTAGTGAAAAACTGTTTTTT. The entire variable domain, with the rest obtained from reference TRBV28 and TRBJ1-4, is as follows: DVKVTQSSRYLVKRTGEKVFLECVQDMDHENMFWYRQDPGLGLRLIYFSYDVKMKEKGDIPEGYSVSREKKERFSLILESASTNQTSMYLCASSLSSEKLFFGSGTQLSVL.

V is TRBV11-2 and J is TRBJ2-7; TRBD2 matches at 8 bases. CDR1 and CDR2 from the germline V gene are SGHAT and FQNNGV. The J segment lost 4 bases and the V segment lost 1 base, leaving 21 bases of the junction unmatched. This CDR3 is 20 amino acids long. CDR3 bases: TGTGCCAGCAGCTTAGTAAGGACTAGCCCTTATCGGGATAGGGAGTACGAGCAGTACTTC. It translates to CASSLVRTSPYRDREYEQYF.

The rearrangement joins TRBV5-6 to TRBJ2-5; 8 nucleotides line up with TRBD1. This CDR3 comprises 13 residues. With 5 bases clipped from V and 5 bases from J, the junction kept 5 bases outside the gene matches. Per germline, CDR1 SGHDT and CDR2 YYEEEE. Here the CDR3 DNA reads TGTGCCAGCAGAAACAGGGGGACGGAGACCCAGTACTTC. Protein: CASRNRGTETQYF.